This passage covers 5 T cell receptor beta chains from one sample sequenced in a study of T cell changes during pregnancy in multiple sclerosis. The protocol was immunoSEQ multiplex PCR, while the TCRdb copy is restricted to in-frame clones and leaves out a portion. This sample yields tens of thousands of clones, of which over 80% are seen a single time; 2.5% to 3.5% belongs to the top ten. The sample in question was peripheral blood, obtained in the third trimester of pregnancy. The receptor set was obtained from a female donor in good health, enrolled as a control in a pregnancy study.

V gene TRBV2 combines with J gene TRBJ2-5, with a weak D call TRBD2 (6 bases). CDR1 SNHLY and CDR2 FYNNEI come from the germline V gene. The CDR3 contains 13 residues. V was trimmed by 3 bases and J by 6 bases, leaving 11 bases between them. CDR3 nucleotide sequence: TGTGCCAGCAGTGACGGGGGTCGGAAGACCCAGTACTTC. This sequence encodes CASSDGGRKTQYF.

About this clone: Other DNA sequences in the same sample also yield this CDR3. The rearrangement uses TRBV27 and TRBJ1-1; D is ambiguous. Trimming left V 5 bases short and J 5 bases short, with 12 bases between. The CDR3 is made up of 13 amino acids. The V gene's germline CDR1 is MNHEY and CDR2 SMNVEV (reference sequence). Written as DNA, the CDR3 is TGTGCCAGCAGTCCCCCGGGGTGGACTGAAGCTTTCTTT. It codes for CASSPPGWTEAFF.

V is TRBV28 and J is TRBJ2-7; possibly TRBD2 for D (6 bases). Germline loops: CDR1 MDHEN, CDR2 SYDVKM. Between the trimmed V and J ends, which lost 4 bases and 0 bases, there was a span of 13 bases. The CDR3 contains 15 residues. The CDR3 loop reads CASSSRGGDSYEQYF. The CDR3 DNA reads TGTGCCAGCAGTTCCCGGGGCGGGGACTCCTACGAGCAGTACTTC.

A note on this clone: A junction end diverges from the germline sequence, so it may reflect a read error. CDR3 residues: CASSSPGPPNAEAFF. Here the CDR3 DNA reads TGTGCCAGCAGTTCCCCCGGTCCCCCGAACGCTGAAGCTTTCTTT. The chain couples TRBV28 to TRBJ1-1; no firm D call. CDR1 MDHEN and CDR2 SYDVKM come from the germline V gene. The CDR3 is made up of 15 amino acids.

The chain recombines TRBV28 with TRBJ2-3; 7 nucleotides agree with TRBD1. V was clipped by 2 bases and J by 5 bases; unmatched bases: 13. The CDR3 has 17 amino acids. Looked up from germline, CDR1 is MDHEN and CDR2 is SYDVKM. The CDR3 DNA sequence: TGTGCCAGCAGTTTAGGGTGGCGAACAGGGGCCGGAGATACGCAGTATTTT. Translated: CASSLGWRTGAGDTQYF.